This T cell receptor (beta chain) was profiled in a study of post-analysis software for immune sequencing data. Across the study: Some patients lacked subtype; others had relapsing-remitting, secondary progressive or progressive-relapsing disease.

V was shortened by 0 bases and J by 0 bases, with 12 bases between the two germline ends. CDR1 DFQATT and CDR2 SNEGSKA come from the germline V gene (reference sequence). The CDR3 sequence is 16 residues long. Study results and caveats: Four to six TRBV segments were significantly more frequent in patients than in controls. TRBV5-6, TRBV5-1 and TRBV20-1 were among these segments. F measure grouped same-batch samples tightly together. Compared against controls, patients with multiple sclerosis displayed significantly lower normalized Chao1 diversity.

TCR beta libraries were prepared from cDNA with unique molecular identifiers. With roughly 1 to 11 million T cells as the source, roughly 0.5 million cDNA molecules resulted. TCRdb recomputed calls from the PCR reads with MiXCR, one row per CDR3 protein. This sample has almost 700,000 distinct CDR3 sequences; around 60% occur once, and the top ten carry approximately 10%. Notes on this clonotype: Its specificity is not known.

The sequenced sample consisted of blood. The chain combines TRBV20-1 with TRBJ1-5; D gene uncertain. This receptor was obtained from a girl aged 2 to 9 with multiple sclerosis. CDR3 sequence (DNA): TGCAGTGCTAGAGATGGTCGGCGGAATAGCAATCAGCCCCAGCATTTT. As protein: CSARDGRRNSNQPQHF.